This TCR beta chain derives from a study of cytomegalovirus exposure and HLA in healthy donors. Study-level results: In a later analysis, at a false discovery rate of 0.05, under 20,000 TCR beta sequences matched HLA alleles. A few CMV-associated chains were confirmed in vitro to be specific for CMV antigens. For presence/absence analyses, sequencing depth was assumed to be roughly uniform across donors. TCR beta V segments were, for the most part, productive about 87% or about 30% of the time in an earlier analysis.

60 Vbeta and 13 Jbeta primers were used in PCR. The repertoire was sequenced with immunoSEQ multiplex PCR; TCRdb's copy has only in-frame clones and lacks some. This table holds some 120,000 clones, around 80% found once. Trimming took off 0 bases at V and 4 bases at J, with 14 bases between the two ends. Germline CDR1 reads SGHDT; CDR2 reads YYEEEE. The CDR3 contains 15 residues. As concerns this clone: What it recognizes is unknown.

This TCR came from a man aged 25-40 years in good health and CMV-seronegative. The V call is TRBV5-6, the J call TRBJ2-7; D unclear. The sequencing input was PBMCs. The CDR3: CASSLVGGTYYEQYF. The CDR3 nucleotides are TGTGCCAGCAGCTTGGTCGGCGGAACCTATTACGAGCAGTACTTC.